Below, 5 T cell receptor beta chains from the same sample are listed, as sequenced in a study of cytotoxic CD8 clonotypes in ibrutinib-treated CLL. TCRdb's copy holds only in-frame clones and misses some; the assay was immunoSEQ multiplex PCR. This table holds about 140,000 clones, 70% to 85% found once. This sample comprised PBMCs, obtained after 12 months of ibrutinib treatment. These receptor sequences come from a human donor with chronic lymphocytic leukemia.

The CDR3 spells CASAGGRGYGYTF. The CDR3 DNA reads TGTGCCAGCGCAGGGGGGCGAGGCTATGGCTACACCTTC. This chain joins TRBV10-3 and TRBJ1-2; 7 nucleotides agree with TRBD1. The CDR3 has 13 residues. CDR1 is ENHRY and CDR2 is SYGVKD in the germline V gene. V shed 10 bases and J 4 bases; nucleotides not matched to a gene: 9.

The chain is built from TRBV6-6 and TRBJ2-5, with 7 bases that match TRBD1. CDR1 and CDR2 (germline): MNHNY, SVGAGI (reference sequence). The CDR3 covers 13 residues. With 10 bases clipped from V and 5 bases from J, the junction kept 10 bases outside the gene matches. This CDR3 reads CATHRQGTETQYF. The DNA of the CDR3 is TGTGCCACACATAGACAGGGAACGGAGACCCAGTACTTC.

The chain is built from TRBV27 and TRBJ2-2; 7 nucleotides line up with TRBD2. CDR3 length: 18 residues. After removal of 1 base from V and 7 bases from J, the junction contained 15 bases not matched to a gene. The germline V gene has CDR1 MNHEY and CDR2 SMNVEV (reference sequence). CDR3 sequence reads: CASSLLGVAGQGGGELFF. The CDR3 bases are TGTGCCAGCAGTTTATTGGGGGTAGCGGGCCAAGGTGGCGGGGAGCTGTTTTTT.

This clone occurred a few times. The CDR3 DNA reads as TGTGCCAGTAGTAGCGGACAGCCGAACACTGAAGCTTTCTTT. As protein: CASSSGQPNTEAFF. V is TRBV19 and J is TRBJ1-1, with D possibly being TRBD1 (6 bases). The CDR3 has 14 residues. CDR1 and CDR2 from the germline V gene are LNHDA and SQIVND (reference sequence). The germline V and J ends were trimmed by 4 bases and 1 base, with 10 bases remaining between them. The full variable domain, in which reference TRBV19 and TRBJ1-1 provide the parts outside the CDR3, is DGGITQSPKYLFRKEGQNVTLSCEQNLNHDAMYWYRQDPGQGLRLIYYSQIVNDFQKGDIAEGYSVSREKKESFPLTVTSAQKNPTAFYLCASSSGQPNTEAFFGQGTRLTVV.

The CDR3 reads CASSLEGPGQGGHTQYF. The CDR3 DNA follows: TGTGCCAGCAGCTTAGAGGGGCCGGGACAGGGGGGACATACGCAGTATTTT. The genes are TRBV11-3 and TRBJ2-3; the match to TRBD1 covers 11 bases. The CDR3 extends over 17 amino acids. Per germline, CDR1 SGHNT and CDR2 YENEEA. The V segment lost 0 bases and the J segment 7 bases; nucleotides outside the gene matches: 9.